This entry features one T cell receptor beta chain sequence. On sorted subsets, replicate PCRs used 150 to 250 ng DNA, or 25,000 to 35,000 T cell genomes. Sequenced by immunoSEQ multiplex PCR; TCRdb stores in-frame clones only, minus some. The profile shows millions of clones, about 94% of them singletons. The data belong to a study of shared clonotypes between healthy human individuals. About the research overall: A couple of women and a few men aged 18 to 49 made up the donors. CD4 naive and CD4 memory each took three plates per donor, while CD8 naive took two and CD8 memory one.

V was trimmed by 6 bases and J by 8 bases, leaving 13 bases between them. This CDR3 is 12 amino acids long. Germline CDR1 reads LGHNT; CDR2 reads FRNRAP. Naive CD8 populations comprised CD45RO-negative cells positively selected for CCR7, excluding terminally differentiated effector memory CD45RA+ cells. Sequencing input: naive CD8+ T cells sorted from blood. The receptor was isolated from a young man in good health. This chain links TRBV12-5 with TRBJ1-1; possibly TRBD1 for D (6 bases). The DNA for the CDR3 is TGTGCTAGTGGCACCGGACAGTTAGAAGCTTTCTTT. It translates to CASGTGQLEAFF. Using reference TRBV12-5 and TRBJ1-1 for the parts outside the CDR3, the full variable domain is DARVTQTPRHKVTEMGQEVTMRCQPILGHNTVFWYRQTMMQGLELLAYFRNRAPLDDSGMPKDRFSAEMPDATLATLKIQPSEPRDSAVYFCASGTGQLEAFFGQGTRLTVV.